Listed below are T cell receptor beta chains from one sample, sequenced in a study of blood T cell repertoires in COVID-19. Assay: immunoSEQ multiplex PCR; the TCRdb copy retains only in-frame clones and omits some. The table shows roughly 170,000 clones, with about 85% occurring only once. The sample consisted of peripheral blood. These receptor sequences come from a man aged 60 to 69 with acute or convalescent COVID-19. Both conserved end residues are part of each CDR3. Each record gives: clone size, V gene, J gene, D gene, CDR3 DNA, CDR3 protein. A D gene is named only where the DNA matches it firmly. Not all rows give a size; the values are once, few, many and, for expanded clones, a class.

clone size: -; V gene: TRBV19; J gene: TRBJ1-5; D gene: TRBD1; CDR3 DNA: TGTGCCAGTAGTTTGGGACAGGGTGAACAGCCCCAGCATTTT; CDR3 protein: CASSLGQGEQPQHF
clone size: -; V gene: TRBV20-1; J gene: TRBJ1-2; D gene: -; CDR3 DNA: TGCAGTGCAGAGAGGGGGTCTGGCTACACCTTC; CDR3 protein: CSAERGSGYTF
clone size: -; V gene: TRBV5-1; J gene: TRBJ2-5; D gene: -; CDR3 DNA: TGCGCCAGCCATAGGCGGGGGCCTACGTACCGGCAAGAGACCCAGTACTTC; CDR3 protein: CASHRRGPTYRQETQYF
clone size: -; V gene: TRBV24-1; J gene: TRBJ1-1; D gene: TRBD1; CDR3 DNA: TGTGCCACGGCGACAGGGGACCCGAACACTGAAGCTTTCTTT; CDR3 protein: CATATGDPNTEAFF
clone size: -; V gene: TRBV19; J gene: TRBJ1-1; D gene: TRBD1; CDR3 DNA: TGTGCCAGTAGTTGGGGACAGGGTCTTCCCCCAATGAACACTGAAGCTTTCTTT; CDR3 protein: CASSWGQGLPPMNTEAFF
clone size: -; V gene: TRBV6-5; J gene: TRBJ1-4; D gene: -; CDR3 DNA: TGTGCCAGCAGTACTACAGGAATAGGGGAAAAACTGTTTTTT; CDR3 protein: CASSTTGIGEKLFF
clone size: -; V gene: TRBV7-8; J gene: TRBJ2-1; D gene: TRBD1; CDR3 DNA: TGTGCCAGCAGCTTAGTTCAGGGGGTGCCCGTCAATGAGCAGTTCTTC; CDR3 protein: CASSLVQGVPVNEQFF
clone size: -; V gene: TRBV15; J gene: TRBJ1-1; D gene: TRBD1; CDR3 DNA: TGTGCCACCAGCAGTGACGACAGGGGGCTGGCTGAAGCTTTCTTT; CDR3 protein: CATSSDDRGLAEAFF
clone size: -; V gene: TRBV29-1; J gene: TRBJ1-2; D gene: TRBD1; CDR3 DNA: TGCAGCGTTGAAGGGACAGGGGGGGGCTACACCTTC; CDR3 protein: CSVEGTGGGYTF
clone size: -; V gene: TRBV30; J gene: TRBJ2-1; D gene: -; CDR3 DNA: TGTGCCTGGAGGGGGACACCCGGCTACAATGAGCAGTTCTTC; CDR3 protein: CAWRGTPGYNEQFF
clone size: -; V gene: TRBV15; J gene: TRBJ2-5; D gene: -; CDR3 DNA: TGTGCCACCAGCAGAGGCGGGGTTCAAGAGACCCAGTACTTC; CDR3 protein: CATSRGGVQETQYF
clone size: -; V gene: TRBV7-2; J gene: TRBJ1-6; D gene: TRBD1; CDR3 DNA: TGTGCCAGCAGCTTCACAGGGGGAACACCCCTCCACTTT; CDR3 protein: CASSFTGGTPLHF
clone size: -; V gene: TRBV4-2; J gene: TRBJ2-1; D gene: TRBD2; CDR3 DNA: TGTGCCAGCAGCCAAGAGAGGCGGGAGGGGAATGAGCAGTTCTTC; CDR3 protein: CASSQERREGNEQFF
clone size: -; V gene: TRBV5-1; J gene: TRBJ2-3; D gene: -; CDR3 DNA: TGCGCCAGCAGCACGTTGGAGGGATGGATGGCAGATACGCAGTATTTT; CDR3 protein: CASSTLEGWMADTQYF
clone size: -; V gene: TRBV5-1; J gene: TRBJ1-2; D gene: TRBD1; CDR3 DNA: TGCGCCAGCAGCCCGGGGGACAGCCTCTTGGGAGGCTACACCTTC; CDR3 protein: CASSPGDSLLGGYTF
clone size: -; V gene: TRBV7-2; J gene: TRBJ2-7; D gene: -; CDR3 DNA: TGTGCCAGCAGCGGGGGGACGGGCTACGAGCAGTACTTC; CDR3 protein: CASSGGTGYEQYF
clone size: once; V gene: TRBV11-2; J gene: TRBJ1-1; D gene: TRBD1; CDR3 DNA: TGTGCCAGCAGTTTTGGGGTCGGGACAGGGGTCACTGAAGCTTTCTTT; CDR3 protein: CASSFGVGTGVTEAFF
clone size: -; V gene: TRBV18; J gene: TRBJ1-2; D gene: TRBD1; CDR3 DNA: TGTGCCAGCTCACCTGGGACAGGGGGCGCAAATGGCTACACCTTC; CDR3 protein: CASSPGTGGANGYTF
clone size: -; V gene: TRBV6-5; J gene: TRBJ1-5; D gene: TRBD1; CDR3 DNA: TGTGCCAGCAGCCCGGACAGGGCGTCGTATCAGCCCCAGCATTTT; CDR3 protein: CASSPDRASYQPQHF